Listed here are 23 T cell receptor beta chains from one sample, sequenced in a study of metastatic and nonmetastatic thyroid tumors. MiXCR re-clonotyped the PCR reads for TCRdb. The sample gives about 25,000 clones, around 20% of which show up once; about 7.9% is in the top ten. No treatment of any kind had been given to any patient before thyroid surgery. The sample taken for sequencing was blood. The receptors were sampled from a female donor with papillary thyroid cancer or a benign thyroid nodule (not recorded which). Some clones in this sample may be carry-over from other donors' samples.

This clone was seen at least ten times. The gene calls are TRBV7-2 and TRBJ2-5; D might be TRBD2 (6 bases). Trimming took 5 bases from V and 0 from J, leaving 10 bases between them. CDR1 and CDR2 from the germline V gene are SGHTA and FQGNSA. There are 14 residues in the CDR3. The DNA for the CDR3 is TGTGCCAGCAGCCAAGGGACTTACCAAGAGACCCAGTACTTC. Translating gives CASSQGTYQETQYF. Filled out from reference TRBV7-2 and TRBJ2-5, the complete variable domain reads GAGVSQSPSNKVTEKGKDVELRCDPISGHTALYWYRQSLGQGLEFLIYFQGNSAPDKSGLPSDRFSAERTGGSVSTLTIQRTQQEDSAVYLCASSQGTYQETQYFGPGTRLLVL.

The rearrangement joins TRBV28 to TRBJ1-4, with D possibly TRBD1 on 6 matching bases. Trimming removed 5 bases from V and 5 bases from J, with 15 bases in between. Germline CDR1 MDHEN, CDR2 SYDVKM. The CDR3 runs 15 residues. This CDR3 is CASSGRQVTNEKLFF. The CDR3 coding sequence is TGTGCCAGCAGTGGGCGACAGGTCACAAATGAAAAACTGTTTTTT.

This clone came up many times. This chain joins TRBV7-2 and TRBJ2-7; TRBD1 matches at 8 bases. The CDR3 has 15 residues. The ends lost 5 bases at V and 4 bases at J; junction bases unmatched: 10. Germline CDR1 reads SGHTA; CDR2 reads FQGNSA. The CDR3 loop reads CASSLGGTGGYEQYF. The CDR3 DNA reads TGTGCCAGCAGCCTGGGTGGGACAGGCGGTTACGAGCAGTACTTC.

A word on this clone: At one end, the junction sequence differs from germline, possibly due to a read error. The CDR3 DNA follows: TGCAGTGCCGGAGAGGGGGATGAGCAGGTCTTC. Amino acids: CSAGEGDEQVF. The rearrangement uses TRBV20-1 and TRBJ2-1; D is possibly TRBD1 (6 bases). There are 11 residues in the CDR3. Germline CDR1 reads DFQATT; CDR2 reads SNEGSKA (reference sequence).

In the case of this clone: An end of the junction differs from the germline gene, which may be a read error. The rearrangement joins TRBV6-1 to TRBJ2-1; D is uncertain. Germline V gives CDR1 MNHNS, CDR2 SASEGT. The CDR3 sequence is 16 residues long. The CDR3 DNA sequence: TGTGCCAGCAGTGAAAAAAGGTGCGTCTACTACAATGTGCAGTTCTTC. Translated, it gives CASSEKRCVYYNVQFF.

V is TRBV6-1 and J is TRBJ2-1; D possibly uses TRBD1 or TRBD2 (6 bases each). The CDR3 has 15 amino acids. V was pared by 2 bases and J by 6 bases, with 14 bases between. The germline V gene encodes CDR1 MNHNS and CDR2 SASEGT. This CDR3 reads CASSEMGRGLNEQFF. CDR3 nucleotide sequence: TGTGCCAGCAGTGAAATGGGACGGGGGCTCAATGAGCAGTTCTTC.

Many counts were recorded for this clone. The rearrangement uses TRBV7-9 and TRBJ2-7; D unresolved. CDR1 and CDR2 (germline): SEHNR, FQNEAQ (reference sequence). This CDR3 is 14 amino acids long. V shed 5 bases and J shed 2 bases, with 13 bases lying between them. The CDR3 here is CASSRSDGPYEQYF. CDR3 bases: TGTGCCAGCAGCCGATCGGACGGGCCCTACGAGCAGTACTTC.

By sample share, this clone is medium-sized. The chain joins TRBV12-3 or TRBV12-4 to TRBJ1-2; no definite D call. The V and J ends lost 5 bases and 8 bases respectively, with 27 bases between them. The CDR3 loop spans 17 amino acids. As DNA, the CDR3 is TGTGCCAGCAGTGGCAGTTGGTCCGGGCCGAAGATGAGAGGCTACACCTTC. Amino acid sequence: CASSGSWSGPKMRGYTF.

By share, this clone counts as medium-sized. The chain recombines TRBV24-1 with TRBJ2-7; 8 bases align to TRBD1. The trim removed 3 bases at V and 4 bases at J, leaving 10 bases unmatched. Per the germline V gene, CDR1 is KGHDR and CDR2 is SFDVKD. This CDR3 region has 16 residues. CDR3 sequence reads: CATSDHKDRGGYEQYF. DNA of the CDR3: TGTGCCACCAGTGATCACAAAGACAGGGGAGGTTACGAGCAGTACTTC.

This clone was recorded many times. The CDR3 DNA reads as TGTGCCACCAGTGATTTCCCACTCGGGGACAGGGAAGACGGGGAGCTGTTTTTT. The encoded protein is CATSDFPLGDREDGELFF. The V gene is TRBV24-1, the J gene TRBJ2-2; 9 bases match TRBD1. There are 18 residues in the CDR3. Germline-derived CDR1 and CDR2 are KGHDR and SFDVKD. Unmatched junction bases numbered 12, after V lost 1 base and J lost 7 bases.

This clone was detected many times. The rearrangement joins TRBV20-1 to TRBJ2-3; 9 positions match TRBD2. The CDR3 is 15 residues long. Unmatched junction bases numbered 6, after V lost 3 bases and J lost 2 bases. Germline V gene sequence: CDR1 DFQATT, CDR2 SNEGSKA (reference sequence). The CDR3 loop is CSARVAGETTDTQYF. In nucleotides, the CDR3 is TGCAGTGCTAGGGTAGCGGGGGAAACCACAGATACGCAGTATTTT.

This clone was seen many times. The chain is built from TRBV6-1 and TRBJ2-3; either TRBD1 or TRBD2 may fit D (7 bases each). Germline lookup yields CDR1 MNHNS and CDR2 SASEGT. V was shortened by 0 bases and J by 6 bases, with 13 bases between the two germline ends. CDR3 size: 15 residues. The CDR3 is CASSEAPGGGDTQYF. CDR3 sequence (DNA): TGTGCCAGCAGTGAAGCGCCAGGGGGAGGGGATACGCAGTATTTT.

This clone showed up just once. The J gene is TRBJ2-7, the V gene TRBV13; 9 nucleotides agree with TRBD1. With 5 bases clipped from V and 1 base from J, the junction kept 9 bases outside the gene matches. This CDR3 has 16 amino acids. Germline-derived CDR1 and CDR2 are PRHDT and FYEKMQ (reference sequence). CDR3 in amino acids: CASSRLAGQGSYEQYF. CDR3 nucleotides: TGTGCCAGCAGCCGGCTTGCGGGACAGGGATCCTACGAGCAGTACTTC.

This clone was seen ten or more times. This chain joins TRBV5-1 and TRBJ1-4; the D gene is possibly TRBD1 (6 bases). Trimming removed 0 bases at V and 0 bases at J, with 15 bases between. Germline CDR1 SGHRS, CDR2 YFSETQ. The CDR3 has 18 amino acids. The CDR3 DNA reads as TGCGCCAGCAGCTTGGGGCTGCTACAGGGAGCAACTAATGAAAAACTGTTTTTT. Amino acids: CASSLGLLQGATNEKLFF. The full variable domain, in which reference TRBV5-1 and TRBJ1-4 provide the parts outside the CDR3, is KAGVTQTPRYLIKTRGQQVTLSCSPISGHRSVSWYQQTPGQGLQFLFEYFSETQRNKGNFPGRFSGRQFSNSRSEMNVSTLELGDSALYLCASSLGLLQGATNEKLFFGSGTQLSVL.

CDR3 protein: CASSYQGGAGFYGYTF. Written as DNA, the CDR3 is TGTGCCAGCAGTTACCAAGGGGGGGCGGGGTTCTATGGCTACACCTTC. The chain is built from TRBV6-2 or TRBV6-3 and TRBJ1-2; a possible D gene is TRBD1 (6 bases). This CDR3 is built from 16 residues. Germline CDR1 MNHEY, CDR2 SVGEGT. Trimming cost V 2 bases and J 4 bases, with 17 bases left between them.

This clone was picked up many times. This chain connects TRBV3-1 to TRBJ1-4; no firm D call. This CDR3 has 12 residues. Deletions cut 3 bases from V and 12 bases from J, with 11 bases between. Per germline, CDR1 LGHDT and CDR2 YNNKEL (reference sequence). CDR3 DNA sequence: TGTGCCAGCAGCCAGATCTCCGGGGAACTGTTTTTT. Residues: CASSQISGELFF.

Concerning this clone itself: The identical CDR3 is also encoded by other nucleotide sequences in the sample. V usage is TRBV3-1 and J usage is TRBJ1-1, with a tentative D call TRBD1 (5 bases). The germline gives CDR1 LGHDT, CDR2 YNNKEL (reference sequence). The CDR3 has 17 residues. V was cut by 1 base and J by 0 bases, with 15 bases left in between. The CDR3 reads CASSQAPGRTLNTEAFF. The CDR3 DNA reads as TGTGCCAGCAGCCAAGCTCCGGGACGGACTCTGAACACTGAAGCTTTCTTT.

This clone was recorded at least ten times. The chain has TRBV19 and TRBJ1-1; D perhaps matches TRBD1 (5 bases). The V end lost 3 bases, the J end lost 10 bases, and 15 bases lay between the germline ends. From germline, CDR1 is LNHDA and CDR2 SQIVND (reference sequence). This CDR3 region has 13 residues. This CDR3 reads CASSIREARGAFF. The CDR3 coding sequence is TGTGCCAGTAGTATCAGGGAGGCACGAGGAGCTTTCTTT.

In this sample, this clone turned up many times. CDR3 coding DNA: TGCGCCAGCAGCTTGGCCGTGAGGGTTGGCAGGGAGGATGAGCAGTTCTTC. This codes for CASSLAVRVGREDEQFF. This chain connects TRBV5-1 to TRBJ2-1, with a tentative D call TRBD2 (6 bases). This CDR3 spans 17 amino acids. CDR1 and CDR2 from the germline V gene are SGHRS and YFSETQ. V shed 0 bases and J shed 8 bases, with 21 bases lying between them. Using reference TRBV5-1 and TRBJ2-1 for the parts outside the CDR3, the full variable domain is KAGVTQTPRYLIKTRGQQVTLSCSPISGHRSVSWYQQTPGQGLQFLFEYFSETQRNKGNFPGRFSGRQFSNSRSEMNVSTLELGDSALYLCASSLAVRVGREDEQFFGPGTRLTVL.

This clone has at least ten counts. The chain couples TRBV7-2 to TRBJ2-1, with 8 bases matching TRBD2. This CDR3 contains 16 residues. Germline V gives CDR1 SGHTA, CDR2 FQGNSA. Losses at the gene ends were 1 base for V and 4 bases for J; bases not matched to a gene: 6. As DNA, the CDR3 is TGTGCCAGCAGCTTAGTTGCGGGGGGCTTTTACAATGAGCAGTTCTTC. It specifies CASSLVAGGFYNEQFF. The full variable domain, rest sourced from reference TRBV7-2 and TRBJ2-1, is GAGVSQSPSNKVTEKGKDVELRCDPISGHTALYWYRQSLGQGLEFLIYFQGNSAPDKSGLPSDRFSAERTGGSVSTLTIQRTQQEDSAVYLCASSLVAGGFYNEQFFGPGTRLTVL.

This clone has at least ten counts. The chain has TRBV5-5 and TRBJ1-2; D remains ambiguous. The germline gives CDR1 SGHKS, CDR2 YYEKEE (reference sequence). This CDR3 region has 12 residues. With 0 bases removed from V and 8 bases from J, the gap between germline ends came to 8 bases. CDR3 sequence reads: CASSLEGSGYTF. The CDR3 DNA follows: TGTGCCAGCAGCTTGGAAGGCAGCGGCTACACCTTC.

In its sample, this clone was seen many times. CDR3 nucleotide sequence: TGCAGCGTTGGGGATAACGGGCCCTACAATGAGCAGTTCTTC. Its protein is CSVGDNGPYNEQFF. The rearrangement joins TRBV29-1 to TRBJ2-1; D gene unclear. Germline loops: CDR1 SQVTM, CDR2 ANQGSEA. V was cut by 4 bases and J by 2 bases, with 12 bases left in between. The CDR3 sequence is 14 residues long.

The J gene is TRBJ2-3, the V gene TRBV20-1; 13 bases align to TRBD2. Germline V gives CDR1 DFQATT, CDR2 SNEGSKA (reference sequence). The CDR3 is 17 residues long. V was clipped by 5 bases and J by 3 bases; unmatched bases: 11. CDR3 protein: CSASGLAGETRTDTQYF. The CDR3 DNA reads TGCAGTGCTTCAGGACTAGCGGGGGAAACTAGGACAGATACGCAGTATTTT.